The rows below give T cell receptor beta chains drawn from one sample of a study of OX40 agonist ivuxolimab in advanced cancers. Clones were read by immunoSEQ multiplex PCR, and TCRdb kept only the in-frame ones, dropping some. This table has approximately 52,000 clones, less than 85% appearing once. The sequenced sample was CD4+ or CD8+ T cells sorted from blood, obtained in a trial of the OX40 agonist ivuxolimab. The receptor set was obtained from an adult with an advanced solid tumor such as melanoma, head and neck, liver or kidney cancer. Each CDR3 is given with its conserved first and last residue. D genes are given only for firm matches. The size of a clone is reported for some rows only, either as once, few or many, or as a class for expanded clones.

d_gene	abundance	j_gene	v_gene	CDR3nt	CDR3aa
TRBD2	.	TRBJ2-7	TRBV30	TGTGCCTGGAGTGTCGACAGGGGGACTAGCGGGAGTTGGTACGAGCAGTACTTC	CAWSVDRGTSGSWYEQYF
.	once	TRBJ1-5	TRBV18	TGTGCCAGCTCACCACAGGGGGTAGGCAATCAGCCCCAGCATTTT	CASSPQGVGNQPQHF
.	.	TRBJ2-5	TRBV29-1	TGCAGCGTTGAACCCCGCCTGGGGGGAGAGACCCAGTACTTC	CSVEPRLGGETQYF
.	.	TRBJ1-3	TRBV9	TGTGCCAGCAGCCGCGGGAGGGCCTACTCTGGAAACACCATATATTTT	CASSRGRAYSGNTIYF
.	once	TRBJ2-7	TRBV5-6	TGTGCCAGCAGCCTAGGGCCAAGTCAGGGGCAGTACTTC	CASSLGPSQGQYF
.	.	TRBJ2-7	TRBV4-1	TGCGCCAGCAGCCAAGGGGTAACAGGGTCTACTGGCTCCTACGAGCAGTACTTC	CASSQGVTGSTGSYEQYF
TRBD1	.	TRBJ2-5	TRBV4-1	TGCGCCAGCAGCAGCTCCGGGACAGGGGGGTGGGAGACCCAGTACTTC	CASSSSGTGGWETQYF
TRBD1	.	TRBJ1-1	TRBV7-8	TGTGCCAGCAGCTTTGGAGAGGGGGCTGTGACTGAAGCTTTCTTT	CASSFGEGAVTEAFF
.	.	TRBJ2-1	TRBV5-5	TGTGCCAGCAGCCCGCTAGGGGACAAGTACAATGAGCAGTTCTTC	CASSPLGDKYNEQFF
.	.	TRBJ2-7	TRBV2	TGTGCCAGCAGTGAGGTGAGGGGCGAGCAGTACTTC	CASSEVRGEQYF
.	.	TRBJ2-3	TRBV7-9	TGTGCCAGCAGCTTACGAAAGGAGGAGGGCCGGAATACGCAGTATTTT	CASSLRKEEGRNTQYF
.	.	TRBJ1-3	TRBV19	TGTGCCAGTAGCCAATCAATTCGAAGCCCTGGAAACACCATATATTTT	CASSQSIRSPGNTIYF
.	.	TRBJ2-5	TRBV6-5	TGTGCCAGCATTAGGATATCCCAAGAGACCCAGTACTTC	CASIRISQETQYF
TRBD1	.	TRBJ2-7	TRBV28	TGTGCCAGCAGTCTGGGACAGGTCTACGAGCAGTACTTC	CASSLGQVYEQYF
.	once	TRBJ1-3	TRBV7-6	TGTGCCAGCAGCTTAGTCGCAGTTGGCTCTGGAAACACCATATATTTT	CASSLVAVGSGNTIYF
.	.	TRBJ1-5	TRBV18	TGTGCCAGCTCACGTGACGTAAGCAATCAGCCCCAGCATTTT	CASSRDVSNQPQHF
.	.	TRBJ2-2	TRBV5-6	TGTGCCAGCGGAGTGGGAATGAAAGGCACCGGGGAGCTGTTTTTT	CASGVGMKGTGELFF
.	.	TRBJ2-7	TRBV7-8	TGTGCCAGCAGCTTGGCGGGCTCCTACGAGCAGTACTTC	CASSLAGSYEQYF
.	.	TRBJ2-1	TRBV10-3	TGTGCCATCAGTGGGCAGGAGCTGTTCAATGAGCAGTTCTTC	CAISGQELFNEQFF
.	.	TRBJ2-7	TRBV6-1	TGTGCCAGCAGTGATTGGGGCAGGTTAAAGTACGAGCAGTACTTC	CASSDWGRLKYEQYF
.	.	TRBJ2-1	TRBV5-8	TGTGCCAGCAGCTTGGGGGGACCGGGTCGTGGGCAGTTCTTC	CASSLGGPGRGQFF
.	.	TRBJ1-3	TRBV6-1	TGTGCCAGCAGTCTGGGCAACACCATATATTTT	CASSLGNTIYF
.	.	TRBJ2-2	TRBV25-1	TGTGCCAGCAGTGAATGGGGGACCTCTACCACCGGGGAGCTGTTTTTT	CASSEWGTSTTGELFF
.	.	TRBJ1-6	TRBV6-6	TGTGCCAGCAGTTGGGAGGGGCCCTATAATTCACCCCTCCACTTT	CASSWEGPYNSPLHF
TRBD1	.	TRBJ2-7	TRBV6-9	TGTGCCAGCAGGACCGGGACAGGAGACTACGAGCAGTACTTC	CASRTGTGDYEQYF
.	.	TRBJ2-3	TRBV7-9	TGTGCCAGCAGCTTAGAGGGGGGACAGAACACAGATACGCAGTATTTT	CASSLEGGQNTDTQYF
TRBD2	.	TRBJ2-5	TRBV11-2	TGTGCCAGCAGCTTAGTGCCAGCGGGAGAGTTTGTGACCCAGTACTTC	CASSLVPAGEFVTQYF
.	.	TRBJ2-7	TRBV30	TGTGCCTGGCACGGGGGGCGGGACGAGCAGTACTTC	CAWHGGRDEQYF
.	few	TRBJ2-7	TRBV5-1	TGCGCCAGCAGCTTGGTGGGAAACTCCTACGAGCAGTACTTC	CASSLVGNSYEQYF
.	few	TRBJ2-6	TRBV7-9	TGTGCCAGCAGCTTAGCAGGGGAAGGGGCCAACGTCCTGACTTTC	CASSLAGEGANVLTF
.	.	TRBJ1-3	TRBV7-3	TGTTCGCTGGGCCGAAACACCATATATTTT	CSLGRNTIYF
TRBD2	.	TRBJ2-5	TRBV7-2	TGTGCCAGCAGCTTAAGAGCGGGAGGAGAGACCCAGTACTTC	CASSLRAGGETQYF
.	.	TRBJ1-5	TRBV16	TGTGCCAGCAGCCAATCGGGGGGGCAGCCCCAGCATTTT	CASSQSGGQPQHF
.	.	TRBJ2-2	TRBV7-9	TGTGCCAGCAGCTTATCCGACAACACCGGGGAGCTGTTTTTT	CASSLSDNTGELFF
TRBD1	.	TRBJ2-1	TRBV18	TGTGCCAGCTCACCACGGACAGGGGAGCGCGGTGAGCAGTTCTTC	CASSPRTGERGEQFF
.	.	TRBJ1-1	TRBV28	TGTGCCAGCAGCGGGTGGGGGAAGTGGGGAAGGGTGAACACTGAAGCTTTCTTT	CASSGWGKWGRVNTEAFF
TRBD2	few	TRBJ2-1	TRBV2	TGTGCCAGCAGTTACCGGGGACTATCATACAATGAGCAGTTCTTC	CASSYRGLSYNEQFF
.	few	TRBJ2-1	TRBV5-1	TGCGCCAGCAGCCCCGAGCGGGTTTCCGACCATGAGCAGTTCTTC	CASSPERVSDHEQFF
.	.	TRBJ2-5	TRBV4-2	TGTGCCAGCAGCCGCTCGACTTTCGGGATCCAAGAGACCCAGTACTTC	CASSRSTFGIQETQYF
.	once	TRBJ2-2	TRBV11-2	TGTGCCAGCAGCTTAGATTCTCGAGGGGCCGGCACCGGGGAGCTGTTTTTT	CASSLDSRGAGTGELFF
.	.	TRBJ2-2	TRBV21-1	TGTGCCAGCAGCCTCCGGACAGGGGAGAAACCGAACACCGGGGAGCTGTTTTTT	CASSLRTGEKPNTGELFF
.	.	TRBJ2-1	TRBV2	TGTGCCAGCAGTGAAGAATCTAGTGAGCAGTTCTTC	CASSEESSEQFF
TRBD2	.	TRBJ2-1	TRBV10-3	TGTGCCATCAGTGCAACTAGCGTTGAGCAGTTCTTC	CAISATSVEQFF
TRBD1	medium-sized	TRBJ1-1	TRBV5-4	TGTGCCAGCAGCCCGAAGGGGACAGTGAACACTGAAGCTTTCTTT	CASSPKGTVNTEAFF
.	.	TRBJ2-5	TRBV30	TGTGCCTGGAGTGTGGGGGTTCGTGAGACCCAGTACTTC	CAWSVGVRETQYF
.	.	TRBJ2-3	TRBV18	TGTGCCAGCTCACCGCAGCCTTCGGATACGCAGTATTTT	CASSPQPSDTQYF
TRBD2	.	TRBJ2-5	TRBV6-1	TGTGCCAGCAGTGCGACGGAGCGGGGCTCCCAGTACTTC	CASSATERGSQYF
.	.	TRBJ2-7	TRBV21-1	TGTGCCAGCAGCAAACTCAGGAGCTCCTACGAGCAGTACTTC	CASSKLRSSYEQYF
TRBD1	.	TRBJ1-4	TRBV18	TGTGCCACCAGACAGGGGCAGGATGAAAAACTGTTTTTT	CATRQGQDEKLFF
.	.	TRBJ1-3	TRBV9	TGTGCCAGCAGCGCCGGGGAGTTCTCTGGAAACACCATATATTTT	CASSAGEFSGNTIYF
.	once	TRBJ2-7	TRBV7-3	TGTGCCAGCAGCTTATTGATCGGCAGCTCCTACGAGCAGTACTTC	CASSLLIGSSYEQYF
.	.	TRBJ1-4	TRBV7-9	TGTGCCAGCAGCTTAGGGGACACCGACCATGAAAAACTGTTTTTT	CASSLGDTDHEKLFF